One sample yielded the 13 T cell receptor beta chains listed below, sequenced in a study of blood T cell repertoires in COVID-19. The repertoire was sequenced with immunoSEQ multiplex PCR; TCRdb's copy has only in-frame clones and lacks some. The sample contains 87,000 or so clones, roughly 86% of which appear only once. Sequencing was carried out using peripheral blood. These TCRs come from a human donor with acute or convalescent COVID-19. The donor label of this sample is uncertain.

V is TRBV5-1 and J is TRBJ2-5; tentative D call: TRBD1 (6 bases). The germline V gene encodes CDR1 SGHRS and CDR2 YFSETQ. CDR3 length equals 14 residues. V lost 5 bases and J lost 2, with 13 bases in between. Here the CDR3 reads CASRQGQRQETQYF. CDR3 nucleotides: TGCGCCAGCAGACAAGGACAGAGACAAGAGACCCAGTACTTC. Filled out from reference TRBV5-1 and TRBJ2-5, the complete variable domain reads KAGVTQTPRYLIKTRGQQVTLSCSPISGHRSVSWYQQTPGQGLQFLFEYFSETQRNKGNFPGRFSGRQFSNSRSEMNVSTLELGDSALYLCASRQGQRQETQYFGPGTRLLVL.

The rearrangement joins TRBV12-3 or TRBV12-4 to TRBJ2-7; D not certain. The CDR3 contains 12 residues. V lost 5 bases and J lost 2, with 7 bases in between. The CDR3: CASSPRPYEQYF. The CDR3 bases are TGTGCCAGCAGTCCGCGGCCCTACGAGCAGTACTTC.

The chain recombines TRBV11-3 with TRBJ1-6; perhaps TRBD1 as D (6 bases). CDR1 and CDR2 (germline): SGHNT, YENEEA. V dropped 5 bases and J dropped 6 bases, with 11 bases sitting between them. The CDR3 spans 14 residues. CDR3 in amino acids: CASSNKGGNSPLHF. CDR3 DNA: TGTGCCAGCAGCAACAAAGGGGGTAATTCACCCCTCCACTTT.

V is TRBV5-4 and J is TRBJ2-5, with D maybe TRBD1 (5 bases). Between the trimmed V and J ends, which lost 4 bases and 7 bases, there was a span of 17 bases. Germline V gene data show CDR1 as SGHNT and CDR2 as YYREEE (reference sequence). The CDR3 runs 14 residues. CDR3: CASSPTDRPGTQYF. CDR3 sequence (DNA): TGTGCCAGCAGCCCGACCGACAGACCGGGGACCCAGTACTTC.

The chain is built from TRBV6-6 and TRBJ1-2; 9 bases line up with TRBD1. This CDR3 comprises 15 residues. Germline V gene sequence: CDR1 MNHNY, CDR2 SVGAGI (reference sequence). J gave up 7 bases and V 0 bases, and 6 bases lay outside the gene matches. The CDR3 is CASSYSPGQGRGYTF. Here the CDR3 DNA reads TGTGCCAGCAGTTACTCGCCGGGACAGGGTCGTGGCTACACCTTC.

The chain has TRBV19 and TRBJ2-3; D remains ambiguous. Trimming removed 10 bases from V and 0 bases from J, with 11 bases in between. The germline CDR1 and CDR2 sequences are LNHDA and SQIVND (reference sequence). The CDR3 covers 13 residues. CDR3 coding DNA: TGTGCCACCGCCCGGAGTAGCACAGATACGCAGTATTTT. Translated, it gives CATARSSTDTQYF.

The rearrangement uses TRBV19 and TRBJ1-3; TRBD1 aligns across 7 bases. The CDR3 runs 15 residues. J was trimmed by 3 bases and V by 7 bases; bases with no gene match: 9. In germline, CDR1 is LNHDA, CDR2 SQIVND (reference sequence). CDR3 in DNA: TGTGCCAGTACACCCTCGGACAGGCTTGGAAACACCATATATTTT. Translation gives CASTPSDRLGNTIYF.

The genes are TRBV19 and TRBJ2-3; D is unresolved. V was pared by 6 bases and J by 2 bases, with 3 bases between. Germline V gene lookup returns CDR1 LNHDA and CDR2 SQIVND (reference sequence). The CDR3 loop spans 11 amino acids. Here the CDR3 DNA reads TGTGCCAGTAGCTTCACAGATACGCAGTATTTT. It is translated as CASSFTDTQYF.

This rearrangement joins TRBV11-2 to TRBJ2-5, with D possibly matching TRBD2 (5 bases). Germline V gene lookup returns CDR1 SGHAT and CDR2 FQNNGV. Trimming left V 6 bases short and J 6 bases short, with 17 bases between. CDR3 size: 14 residues. CDR3 region: CASRQPGPGKTQYF. The CDR3 bases are TGTGCCAGCAGACAGCCGGGCCCGGGGAAGACCCAGTACTTC.

The chain uses TRBV6-4 and TRBJ1-2; TRBD1 matches at 8 bases. Germline V lookup: CDR1 MRHNA, CDR2 SNTAGT. The V gene end was trimmed by 6 bases and the J gene end by 8 bases; junction bases not matched to a gene: 8. There are 13 residues in the CDR3. The CDR3 sequence is CASRQGAIGGYTF. CDR3 sequence (DNA): TGTGCCAGCAGGCAGGGGGCGATTGGAGGCTACACCTTC.

The J gene is TRBJ1-2, the V gene TRBV6-5, with no clear D. From germline, CDR1 is MNHEY and CDR2 SVGAGI. V was trimmed by 4 bases and J by 2 bases, leaving 8 bases between them. This CDR3 spans 13 amino acids. CDR3 sequence reads: CASSWSENYGYTF. CDR3 bases: TGTGCCAGCAGTTGGTCTGAGAACTATGGCTACACCTTC.

The CDR3 loop reads CASIDGGALGETQYF. CDR3 DNA sequence: TGCGCCAGCATAGATGGGGGGGCCTTGGGAGAGACCCAGTACTTC. The chain couples TRBV10-2 to TRBJ2-5; maybe TRBD2 (7 bases). The V end was cut by 7 bases, the J end by 4 bases, with 19 bases between. This CDR3 spans 15 amino acids. The germline V gene has CDR1 WSHSY and CDR2 SAAADI.

The chain recombines TRBV18 with TRBJ2-7; TRBD1 is a possible D gene (6 bases). Germline assignment: CDR1 KGHSH and CDR2 LQKENI. The CDR3 extends over 15 amino acids. Trimming removed 3 bases at V and 2 bases at J, with 14 bases between. The CDR3 here is CASSPPGHKAYEQYF. CDR3 nucleotide sequence: TGTGCCAGCTCACCCCCGGGACACAAGGCCTACGAGCAGTACTTC. Full variable domain (rest looked up from reference TRBV18 and TRBJ2-7): NAGVMQNPRHLVRRRGQEARLRCSPMKGHSHVYWYRQLPEEGLKFMVYLQKENIIDESGMPKERFSAEFPKEGPSILRIQQVVRGDSAAYFCASSPPGHKAYEQYFGPGTRLTVT.